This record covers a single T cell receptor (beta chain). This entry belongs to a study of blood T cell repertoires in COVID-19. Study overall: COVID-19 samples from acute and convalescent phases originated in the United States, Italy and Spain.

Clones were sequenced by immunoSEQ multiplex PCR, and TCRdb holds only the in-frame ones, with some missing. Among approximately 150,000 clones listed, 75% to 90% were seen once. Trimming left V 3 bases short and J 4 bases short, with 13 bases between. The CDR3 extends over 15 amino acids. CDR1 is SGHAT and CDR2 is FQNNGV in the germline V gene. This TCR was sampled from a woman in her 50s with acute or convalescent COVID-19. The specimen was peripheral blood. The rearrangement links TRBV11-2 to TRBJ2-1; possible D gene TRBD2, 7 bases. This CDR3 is CASSLGGRGYNEQFF. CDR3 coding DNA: TGTGCCAGCAGCTTGGGTGGGAGGGGGTACAATGAGCAGTTCTTC.